The 10 T cell receptor beta chains below all came from one sample that was sequenced in a study of high-grade serous ovarian cancer treatment subgroups. Tumor samples were taken before definitive surgery or chemotherapy. Method: immunoSEQ multiplex PCR; TCRdb's copy keeps in-frame clones and lacks some. This table has over 4,500 clones, over 60% appearing once. Sequenced material: tumor tissue. The source of these receptors is a human donor with high-grade serous ovarian cancer.

This clone has only one observation. V and J are TRBV12-5 and TRBJ1-1; D remains ambiguous. Germline V gene sequence: CDR1 LGHNT, CDR2 FRNRAP. V was clipped by 6 bases and J by 4 bases, with 12 bases between them. The CDR3 runs to 13 residues. The CDR3 sequence: CASGPIPGTEAFF. The CDR3 DNA reads as TGTGCTAGTGGCCCCATCCCCGGCACTGAAGCTTTCTTT.

This chain connects TRBV27 to TRBJ2-6; D is possibly TRBD2 (5 bases). The V and J ends lost 3 bases and 2 bases respectively, with 14 bases between them. The CDR3 loop spans 17 amino acids. CDR1 is MNHEY and CDR2 is SMNVEV in the germline V gene (reference sequence). This CDR3 reads CASSFSGTLTGANVLTF. CDR3 coding DNA: TGTGCCAGCAGTTTCTCGGGAACCCTCACTGGGGCCAACGTCCTGACTTTC.

This chain uses TRBV6-6 with TRBJ2-1; TRBD1 aligns across 12 bases. J lost 10 bases, V lost 8 bases, and 12 bases had no gene match. The CDR3 is made up of 15 amino acids. Germline CDR1 and CDR2: MNHNY and SVGAGI (reference sequence). The CDR3 reads CASLGPGQGAWEQFF. DNA for the CDR3: TGTGCCAGCTTGGGCCCGGGACAGGGGGCATGGGAGCAGTTCTTC.

The genes are TRBV6-1 and TRBJ1-4; a weak D match, TRBD1 (5 bases). The germline V gene encodes CDR1 MNHNS and CDR2 SASEGT. Trimming removed 5 bases from V and 6 bases from J, with 13 bases in between. The CDR3 is made up of 14 amino acids. In DNA, the CDR3 is TGTGCCAGCAGTTGGGGGACGGGGGATGAAAAACTGTTTTTT. Its protein product is CASSWGTGDEKLFF.

The J gene is TRBJ2-3, the V gene TRBV13; no definite D call. This CDR3 spans 13 amino acids. V was clipped by 0 bases and J by 2 bases, with 3 bases between them. Germline CDR1 reads PRHDT; CDR2 reads FYEKMQ (reference sequence). The CDR3 region is CASSLGPTDTQYF. The CDR3 bases are TGTGCCAGCAGCTTAGGCCCCACAGATACGCAGTATTTT.

The chain combines TRBV27 with TRBJ2-2; D not resolved. The CDR3 totals 14 residues. The germline V and J ends were trimmed by 5 bases and 1 base, with 8 bases remaining between them. Germline values: CDR1 MNHEY, CDR2 SMNVEV (reference sequence). CDR3 nucleotide sequence: TGTGCCAGCAGTCTAACCCAGAACACCGGGGAGCTGTTTTTT. Its translation: CASSLTQNTGELFF.

The chain couples TRBV7-6 to TRBJ2-7; D not resolved. The V gene's germline CDR1 is SGHVS and CDR2 FNYEAQ. This CDR3 is built from 13 residues. Trimming cost V 4 bases and J 1 base, with 8 bases left between them. The CDR3 protein is CASSSAGSYEQYF. The CDR3 DNA sequence: TGTGCCAGCAGCTCCGCCGGGTCCTACGAGCAGTACTTC.

The rearrangement joins TRBV7-9 to TRBJ2-5; 8 bases map to TRBD2. This CDR3 region has 16 residues. CDR1 is SEHNR and CDR2 is FQNEAQ in the germline V gene (reference sequence). The junction had 8 bases not matched to a gene; V was cut back by 4 bases and J by 1 base. CDR3 DNA sequence: TGTGCCAGCAGCTCAAATGCCGGGACTAGCCAAGAGACCCAGTACTTC. It yields the protein CASSSNAGTSQETQYF.

This clone was observed a single time. The chain joins TRBV6-5 to TRBJ1-2; TRBD1 agrees at 9 bases. The germline CDR1 and CDR2 sequences are MNHEY and SVGAGI. This CDR3 has 13 residues. V lost 8 bases to trimming and J lost 4 bases; unmatched junction nucleotides: 5. CDR3 in amino acids: CASGEDRGYGYTF. DNA for the CDR3: TGTGCCAGCGGCGAGGACAGGGGCTATGGCTACACCTTC.

This clone was seen only once. This chain joins TRBV25-1 and TRBJ2-3, with 11 bases lining up with TRBD1. The germline CDR1 and CDR2 sequences are MGHDK and SYGVNS. V shed 7 bases and J 6 bases; nucleotides not matched to a gene: 9. The CDR3 runs to 15 residues. CDR3 loop: CASTERTGGSDTQYF. The DNA for the CDR3 is TGTGCCAGCACCGAAAGGACAGGGGGCTCCGATACGCAGTATTTT.